These 23 T cell receptor beta chains were sequenced from one sample in a study of T cell repertoires in cytomegalovirus infection. Which antigens these TCRs recognize remains unknown. One entry per CDR3 protein, called by TCRdb with MiXCR from the reads. The data contain about 700,000 distinct CDR3 sequences, around 31% of them singletons. The material sequenced was cultured PBMCs, taken from culture after CMV antigen stimulation. The receptors shown here come from a human donor in good health (CMV status not recorded). Some clones in this sample may be carry-over from other donors' samples.

The chain combines TRBV7-2 with TRBJ2-7; D could derive from TRBD1 or TRBD2 (5 bases each). Germline assignment: CDR1 SGHTA and CDR2 FQGNSA. The CDR3 covers 13 residues. V lost 4 bases and J lost 7, with 14 bases in between. The CDR3 is CASSSRGSGEQYF. The CDR3 DNA is TGTGCCAGCAGCTCTCGGGGCTCGGGGGAGCAGTACTTC.

This chain joins TRBV29-1 and TRBJ1-1, with D hard to call. From germline, CDR1 is SQVTM and CDR2 ANQGSEA. The CDR3 spans 10 residues. The V gene lost 2 bases and the J gene lost 6 bases, with 4 bases spanning the gap. CDR3 bases: TGCAGCGTTGAAAGGGCTGAAGCTTTCTTT. Encoded protein: CSVERAEAFF.

The chain recombines TRBV6-5 with TRBJ2-7; possible D gene TRBD1, 6 bases. The CDR3 is made up of 15 amino acids. The V gene lost 4 bases and the J gene lost 1 base, with 14 bases spanning the gap. Germline CDR1 reads MNHEY; CDR2 reads SVGAGI. CDR3 residues: CASSLARDTSYEQYF. In DNA, the CDR3 is TGTGCCAGCAGTTTGGCCCGGGACACATCCTACGAGCAGTACTTC.

The genes are TRBV20-1 and TRBJ1-3, with D unresolved. The V end lost 0 bases, the J end lost 0 bases, and 9 bases lay between the germline ends. Germline V lookup: CDR1 DFQATT, CDR2 SNEGSKA (reference sequence). The CDR3 runs 15 residues. The CDR3 DNA follows: TGCAGTGCTAGAGATTTCAGAGACTCTGGAAACACCATATATTTT. It encodes CSARDFRDSGNTIYF.

The gene calls are TRBV19 and TRBJ2-3, with D maybe TRBD2 (7 bases). The CDR3 length is 13 residues. V was clipped by 6 bases and J by 6 bases, with 13 bases between them. Germline CDR1 LNHDA, CDR2 SQIVND (reference sequence). CDR3 amino acids: CASRGGGPDTQYF. CDR3 nucleotide sequence: TGTGCCAGTAGAGGGGGGGGGCCCGATACGCAGTATTTT.

This clonotype has a handful of counts. The rearrangement joins TRBV6-1 to TRBJ1-5; D is ambiguous. The CDR3 covers 14 residues. CDR1 is MNHNS and CDR2 is SASEGT in the germline V gene. V shed 4 bases and J shed 0 bases, with 7 bases lying between them. The CDR3 DNA sequence: TGTGCCAGCAGTGCTTATTATAGCAATCAGCCCCAGCATTTT. It specifies CASSAYYSNQPQHF.

This clonotype was picked up a small number of times. The rearrangement links TRBV4-3 to TRBJ2-1, with D perhaps matching TRBD1 (5 bases). V shed 0 bases and J shed 5 bases, with 14 bases lying between them. The CDR3 covers 16 residues. Per germline, CDR1 LGHNA and CDR2 YSLEER. CDR3 protein: CASSQDFAQADNEQFF. The CDR3 nucleotides are TGCGCCAGCAGCCAAGATTTTGCACAGGCTGACAATGAGCAGTTCTTC.

The V gene is TRBV29-1, the J gene TRBJ2-4, with a weak D call TRBD2 (5 bases). V gave up 6 bases and J gave up 0 bases, with 9 bases separating them. Per the germline V gene, CDR1 is SQVTM and CDR2 is ANQGSEA. This CDR3 has 13 amino acids. For the CDR3, the DNA is TGCAGCGTGGAGGAGATAGCCAAAAACATTCAGTACTTC. It translates to CSVEEIAKNIQYF. Filled out from reference TRBV29-1 and TRBJ2-4, the complete variable domain reads SAVISQKPSRDICQRGTSLTIQCQVDSQVTMMFWYRQQPGQSLTLIATANQGSEATYESGFVIDKFPISRPNLTFSTLTVSNMSPEDSSIYLCSVEEIAKNIQYFGAGTRLSVL.

The rearrangement joins TRBV19 to TRBJ2-7; possible D gene TRBD2, 5 bases. The CDR3 spans 15 residues. Trimming took 9 bases from V and 2 from J, leaving 20 bases between them. Germline loops: CDR1 LNHDA, CDR2 SQIVND (reference sequence). Here the CDR3 reads CASRPRGIGPYEQYF. Here the CDR3 DNA reads TGTGCCAGCCGACCTCGGGGTATCGGCCCCTACGAGCAGTACTTC.

This clonotype has more than one count but fewer than ten. The chain combines TRBV10-3 with TRBJ1-1; D remains unclear. Germline V gene data show CDR1 as ENHRY and CDR2 as SYGVKD. CDR3 length equals 16 residues. V gave up 2 bases and J gave up 3 bases, with 16 bases separating them. DNA of the CDR3: TGTGCCATCAGTGAGCCATCGGCGGGGAGGGACACTGAAGCTTTCTTT. Translation: CAISEPSAGRDTEAFF.

This clonotype has just a few counts. The V and J genes are TRBV27 and TRBJ2-7, with D tentatively TRBD1 or TRBD2 (5 bases each). V lost 1 base to trimming and J lost 6 bases, with 19 bases between them. Germline CDR1 MNHEY, CDR2 SMNVEV (reference sequence). This CDR3 is built from 16 residues. CDR3 DNA sequence: TGTGCCAGCAGTTTATGGCCGGGGCGAAAAGTAACCGAGCAGTACTTC. Its protein product is CASSLWPGRKVTEQYF.

This chain uses TRBV5-1 with TRBJ2-5; the D is unclear. V lost 4 bases to trimming and J lost 5 bases, with 12 bases between them. This CDR3 is built from 13 residues. Germline V lookup: CDR1 SGHRS, CDR2 YFSETQ. CDR3 amino acids: CASSPHGTETQYF. CDR3 bases: TGCGCCAGCAGCCCCCACGGAACGGAGACCCAGTACTTC.

This clonotype was detected many times. V is TRBV7-2 and J is TRBJ1-5; a weak D match, TRBD1 (6 bases). The germline CDR1 and CDR2 sequences are SGHTA and FQGNSA. This CDR3 is 16 amino acids long. V lost 8 bases to trimming and J lost 2 bases, with 19 bases between them. The CDR3 sequence is CASGPGEGIGNQPQHF. CDR3 bases: TGTGCCAGCGGGCCAGGGGAGGGCATAGGCAATCAGCCCCAGCATTTT.

This clonotype has a handful of counts. V is TRBV10-3 and J is TRBJ1-1, with a tentative D call TRBD1 (5 bases). This CDR3 is built from 13 residues. The V end lost 0 bases, the J end lost 10 bases, and 12 bases lay between the germline ends. The germline V gene encodes CDR1 ENHRY and CDR2 SYGVKD. The CDR3 region is CAISESRQGAAFF. CDR3 bases: TGTGCCATCAGTGAGTCGAGGCAGGGCGCAGCTTTCTTT.

This clonotype was found a few times. The rearrangement links TRBV5-1 to TRBJ2-5; TRBD1 agrees at 7 bases. V trimming: 4 bases; J trimming: 0 bases; junction bases outside the gene matches: 3. The CDR3 runs to 14 residues. Germline-derived CDR1 and CDR2 are SGHRS and YFSETQ. CDR3 sequence (DNA): TGCGCCAGCAGCACGGGACAGTACCAAGAGACCCAGTACTTC. Encoded protein: CASSTGQYQETQYF.

This clonotype turned up a few times. The V call is TRBV7-2, the J call TRBJ2-1; TRBD2 might be the D (6 bases). The V end lost 2 bases, the J end lost 7 bases, and 12 bases lay between the germline ends. There are 14 residues in the CDR3. The V gene's germline CDR1 is SGHTA and CDR2 FQGNSA. The CDR3: CASSLRRGMNEQFF. CDR3 DNA sequence: TGTGCCAGCAGCTTAAGACGCGGGATGAATGAGCAGTTCTTC.

The chain is built from TRBV20-1 and TRBJ2-7; TRBD1 is a possible D gene (6 bases). The CDR3 has 16 residues. V dropped 0 bases and J dropped 6 bases, with 21 bases sitting between them. Germline V CDR1 and CDR2: DFQATT, SNEGSKA (reference sequence). CDR3 coding DNA: TGCAGTGCTAGAGATCTGTTCAGGGGTTCTCTTCGCGAGCAGTACTTC. Protein: CSARDLFRGSLREQYF.

Only a few counts were recorded for this clonotype. The chain couples TRBV7-2 to TRBJ1-2, with D possibly being TRBD1 (5 bases). This CDR3 has 14 amino acids. CDR1 and CDR2 (germline): SGHTA, FQGNSA. Between the trimmed V and J ends, which lost 4 bases and 8 bases, there was a span of 17 bases. The DNA for the CDR3 is TGTGCCAGCAGCTCGCGGCGGGCAGGGTTGGGCTACACCTTC. It translates to CASSSRRAGLGYTF.

The rearrangement joins TRBV5-4 to TRBJ2-5, with a weak D call TRBD2 (5 bases). Trimming stripped 1 base from V and 3 bases from J, with 10 bases between. The CDR3 spans 14 residues. From germline, CDR1 is SGHNT and CDR2 YYREEE (reference sequence). The CDR3 nucleotides are TGTGCCAGCAGCTTGAGTCTAGCTGAAGAGACCCAGTACTTC. Translated: CASSLSLAEETQYF.

This sequence joins TRBV27 and TRBJ1-5; D might be TRBD1 (6 bases). This CDR3 spans 13 amino acids. The V and J ends lost 6 bases and 11 bases respectively, with 17 bases between them. Germline CDR1 is MNHEY and CDR2 is SMNVEV (reference sequence). For the CDR3, the DNA is TGTGCCAGCAGCATAGGGGCCCCAGGGGCCCAGCATTTT. This gives the protein CASSIGAPGAQHF.

This clonotype has a count of ten or more. This chain connects TRBV7-2 to TRBJ1-1; D is possibly TRBD1 (5 bases). With 5 bases removed from V and 6 bases from J, the gap between germline ends came to 16 bases. The V gene's germline CDR1 is SGHTA and CDR2 FQGNSA. This CDR3 is built from 14 residues. The CDR3 DNA reads TGTGCCAGCAGCCTTACTTCTGGGGGATCTGAAGCTTTCTTT. It is translated as CASSLTSGGSEAFF.

V is TRBV19 and J is TRBJ1-5, with a weak D call TRBD1 (5 bases). This CDR3 comprises 12 residues. The V end was cut by 11 bases, the J end by 9 bases, with 17 bases between. Germline V gene data show CDR1 as LNHDA and CDR2 as SQIVND (reference sequence). The CDR3 is CAPRRGGRPQHF. The DNA of the CDR3 is TGTGCCCCTAGAAGGGGTGGTAGGCCCCAGCATTTT. Full variable domain (remainder filled in from reference TRBV19 and TRBJ1-5): DGGITQSPKYLFRKEGQNVTLSCEQNLNHDAMYWYRQDPGQGLRLIYYSQIVNDFQKGDIAEGYSVSREKKESFPLTVTSAQKNPTAFYLCAPRRGGRPQHFGDGTRLSIL.

The gene calls are TRBV11-3 and TRBJ2-1; tentatively, D is TRBD2 (5 bases). Germline V gene sequence: CDR1 SGHNT, CDR2 YENEEA. V was cut by 3 bases and J by 6 bases, with 21 bases left in between. The CDR3 loop spans 17 amino acids. The CDR3 DNA reads TGTGCCAGCAGCTTGGGTGAGGGTTCCCCAAACCCCAATGAGCAGTTCTTC. Protein product: CASSLGEGSPNPNEQFF.